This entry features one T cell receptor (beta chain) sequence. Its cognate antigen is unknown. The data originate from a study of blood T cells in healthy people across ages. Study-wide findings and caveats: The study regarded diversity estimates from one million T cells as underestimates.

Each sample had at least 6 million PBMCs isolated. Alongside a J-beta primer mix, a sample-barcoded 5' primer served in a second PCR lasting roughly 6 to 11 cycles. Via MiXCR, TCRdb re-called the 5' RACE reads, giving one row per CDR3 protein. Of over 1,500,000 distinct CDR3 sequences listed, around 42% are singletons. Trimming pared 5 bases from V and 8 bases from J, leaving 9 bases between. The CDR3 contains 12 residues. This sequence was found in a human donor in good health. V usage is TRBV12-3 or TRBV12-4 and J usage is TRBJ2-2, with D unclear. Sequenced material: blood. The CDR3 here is CASSLVRGELFF. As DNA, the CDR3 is TGTGCCAGCAGTCTCGTCCGTGGGGAGCTGTTTTTT.